The 20 T cell receptor beta chains below come from one sample, sequenced in a study of early T cells in non-severe SARS-CoV-2 infection. TCRdb used MiXCR to reprocess the 5' RACE reads, holding one entry per CDR3 protein. The profile shows about 28,000 distinct CDR3 sequences, 5% to 6.5% of them singletons. The sequencing used whole blood, collected at baseline. The origin of the receptors is an adult who was a healthcare worker with PCR-confirmed SARS-CoV-2 infection or an uninfected control (not recorded which).

This clonotype occurred a few times. The V gene is TRBV21-1, the J gene TRBJ2-2. TRBV21-1 is termed a pseudogene. The CDR3 runs 14 residues. The CDR3 is CASSRIGVTGELFF. DNA for the CDR3: TGTGCCAGCAGCAGGATAGGCGTCACCGGGGAGCTGTTTTTT.

This sequence joins TRBV18 and TRBJ1-1, with TRBD1 as a possible D gene (5 bases). Trimming shortened V by 0 bases and J by 5 bases, and 13 bases separated the two germline ends. Germline CDR1 is KGHSH and CDR2 is LQKENI. The CDR3 is made up of 15 amino acids. CDR3 region: CASSPPMGHGTEAFF. The CDR3 DNA is TGTGCCAGCTCACCACCGATGGGGCACGGGACTGAAGCTTTCTTT. Variable domain in full (rest from reference TRBV18 and TRBJ1-1): NAGVMQNPRHLVRRRGQEARLRCSPMKGHSHVYWYRQLPEEGLKFMVYLQKENIIDESGMPKERFSAEFPKEGPSILRIQQVVRGDSAAYFCASSPPMGHGTEAFFGQGTRLTVV.

In this sample, this clonotype turned up many times. The J gene is TRBJ2-7, the V gene TRBV2; 10 positions match TRBD2. This CDR3 is 14 amino acids long. Germline CDR1 reads SNHLY; CDR2 reads FYNNEI. After removal of 6 bases from V and 6 bases from J, the junction contained 8 bases not matched to a gene. The CDR3 spells CASRGLASMGEQYF. CDR3 DNA sequence: TGTGCCAGCAGGGGACTAGCGAGTATGGGCGAGCAGTACTTC.

This clonotype showed up many times. The rearrangement uses TRBV6-5 and TRBJ2-4, with 8 nucleotides matching TRBD1. The CDR3 spans 16 residues. V gave up 4 bases and J gave up 0 bases; unmatched junction bases: 5. The germline CDR1 and CDR2 sequences are MNHEY and SVGAGI. CDR3 bases: TGTGCCAGCAGTTGGACAGGGCCTGTAGCCAAAAACATTCAGTACTTC. Protein sequence: CASSWTGPVAKNIQYF.

This chain links TRBV7-2 with TRBJ2-1; D remains ambiguous. Per germline, CDR1 SGHTA and CDR2 FQGNSA. The germline V and J ends were trimmed by 5 bases and 0 bases, with 14 bases remaining between them. The CDR3 is 16 amino acids. CDR3 region: CASSLRRGVSYNEQFF. CDR3 nucleotides: TGTGCCAGCAGCCTAAGGCGAGGAGTCTCCTACAATGAGCAGTTCTTC.

The V and J genes are TRBV20-1 and TRBJ2-1; 12 positions match TRBD2. The trim removed 1 base at V and 5 bases at J, leaving 9 bases unmatched. This CDR3 has 17 amino acids. CDR1 and CDR2 from the germline V gene are DFQATT and SNEGSKA (reference sequence). This CDR3 reads CSARAPPRLAGDNEQFF. CDR3 coding DNA: TGCAGTGCTAGAGCCCCCCCCAGACTAGCGGGGGACAATGAGCAGTTCTTC.

This clonotype was picked up many times. The V gene is TRBV12-3 or TRBV12-4, the J gene TRBJ1-2; 8 bases line up with TRBD1. The junction had 8 bases not matched to a gene; V was cut back by 7 bases and J by 4 bases. The CDR3 runs 14 residues. The CDR3 nucleotides are TGTGCCAGCAACCCCCAGGGGGCTCCCTATGGCTACACCTTC. This codes for CASNPQGAPYGYTF.

J is TRBJ2-1 and V is TRBV10-3; no firm D call. The CDR3 loop spans 12 amino acids. Looked up from germline, CDR1 is ENHRY and CDR2 is SYGVKD. The V and J ends lost 0 bases and 9 bases respectively, with 6 bases between them. The CDR3 region has the DNA TGTGCCATCAGTGAGTCGGGCGGTGAGCAGTTCTTC. Amino acids: CAISESGGEQFF.

This clonotype was counted many times. The chain has TRBV28 and TRBJ2-2, with 7 bases identical to TRBD1. With 6 bases clipped from V and 4 bases from J, the junction kept 5 bases outside the gene matches. Germline V gives CDR1 MDHEN, CDR2 SYDVKM. The length of the CDR3 is 14 residues. The CDR3 sequence is CASRRQGGTGELFF. The CDR3 region has the DNA TGTGCCAGCAGGAGACAGGGCGGCACCGGGGAGCTGTTTTTT. Drawing the rest from reference TRBV28 and TRBJ2-2, the complete variable domain is DVKVTQSSRYLVKRTGEKVFLECVQDMDHENMFWYRQDPGLGLRLIYFSYDVKMKEKGDIPEGYSVSREKKERFSLILESASTNQTSMYLCASRRQGGTGELFFGEGSRLTVL.

This clonotype has a count of ten or more. This chain joins TRBV27 and TRBJ2-3, with D possibly called TRBD1 or TRBD2 (5 bases each). The ends were cut back, 3 bases at V and 1 base at J, with 11 bases in the middle. CDR3 size: 15 residues. Looked up from germline, CDR1 is MNHEY and CDR2 is SMNVEV (reference sequence). CDR3 sequence: CASSLRWDRTDTQYF. The CDR3 nucleotides are TGTGCCAGCAGTTTGAGGTGGGACCGCACAGATACGCAGTATTTT.

Turning to this clonotype: A much more abundant neighbour one base away suggests this may be a read error. This chain links TRBV28 with TRBJ2-1; D possibly uses TRBD1 or TRBD2 (6 bases each). The CDR3 runs to 14 residues. Germline V gene lookup returns CDR1 MDHEN and CDR2 SYDVKM. The CDR3 DNA reads TGTGCCAGCACCCGGACAGCGGGCTACAATGAGCAGCTCTTC. This encodes CASTRTAGYNEQLF. Complete variable domain (other parts from reference TRBV28 and TRBJ2-1): DVKVTQSSRYLVKRTGEKVFLECVQDMDHENMFWYRQDPGLGLRLIYFSYDVKMKEKGDIPEGYSVSREKKERFSLILESASTNQTSMYLCASTRTAGYNEQLFGPGTRLTVL.

This clonotype came up many times. This chain links TRBV28 with TRBJ2-7, with D uncertain. Per the germline V gene, CDR1 is MDHEN and CDR2 is SYDVKM. This CDR3 has 11 residues. Trimming took off 10 bases at V and 1 base at J, with 8 bases between the two ends. As DNA, the CDR3 is TGTGCCATTGGACGGTCCTACGAGCAGTACTTC. This gives the protein CAIGRSYEQYF.

In this sample, this clonotype turned up many times. The chain recombines TRBV6-1 with TRBJ1-2, with 9 bases lining up with TRBD1. Trimming at V came to 3 bases and at J to 5 bases, leaving 7 bases not matched to a gene. The V gene's germline CDR1 is MNHNS and CDR2 SASEGT. The CDR3 contains 15 residues. CDR3 nucleotide sequence: TGTGCCAGCAGTGATACAGGGGGCTCGTCGTATGGCTACACCTTC. As protein: CASSDTGGSSYGYTF.

V usage is TRBV6-1 and J usage is TRBJ2-4; D is possibly TRBD1 (6 bases). From germline, CDR1 is MNHNS and CDR2 SASEGT. Trimming removed 4 bases from V and 5 bases from J, with 12 bases in between. This CDR3 contains 14 residues. The CDR3 spells CASSGYRVQNIQYF. The CDR3, as DNA: TGTGCCAGCAGTGGATACAGGGTCCAAAACATTCAGTACTTC.

This clonotype was seen ten or more times. The chain joins TRBV12-3 or TRBV12-4 to TRBJ1-5; no reliable D call. This CDR3 is built from 13 residues. V lost 7 bases, J lost 3 bases, and 10 bases lay in between. CDR3 sequence: CASTRTANQPQHF. As DNA, the CDR3 is TGTGCCAGCACCCGGACTGCCAATCAGCCCCAGCATTTT.

This clonotype occurred many times. J is TRBJ2-7 and V is TRBV30; 10 bases agree with TRBD2. This CDR3 contains 16 residues. The germline V gene has CDR1 GTSNPN and CDR2 SVGIG (reference sequence). The V segment lost 0 bases and the J segment 3 bases; nucleotides outside the gene matches: 8. The CDR3, as DNA: TGTGCCTGGAGTGTTAGGCGACTAGCGGGTCACTACGAGCAGTACTTC. Its translation: CAWSVRRLAGHYEQYF.

This clonotype was seen ten or more times. This sequence joins TRBV6-6 and TRBJ1-3, with D perhaps TRBD1 (5 bases). V was trimmed by 6 bases and J by 0 bases, leaving 9 bases between them. The CDR3 is 14 amino acids. In germline, CDR1 is MNHNY, CDR2 SVGAGI (reference sequence). CDR3 DNA: TGTGCCAGCAGCCCAGGGTTCTCTGGAAACACCATATATTTT. It is translated as CASSPGFSGNTIYF.

This clonotype has at least ten counts. The V and J genes are TRBV6-5 and TRBJ1-5; no clear D. The V and J ends lost 5 bases and 0 bases respectively, with 11 bases between them. CDR3 length equals 15 residues. Germline CDR1 MNHEY, CDR2 SVGAGI. The CDR3, as DNA: TGTGCCAGCAGTGCGACCCTCTATAGCAATCAGCCCCAGCATTTT. It codes for CASSATLYSNQPQHF.

This chain uses TRBV3-1 with TRBJ2-3; D is undetermined. V was trimmed by 1 base and J by 0 bases, leaving 5 bases between them. Germline assignment: CDR1 LGHDT and CDR2 YNNKEL (reference sequence). The CDR3 is 14 amino acids. The CDR3 region has the DNA TGTGCCAGCAGCCAAGGCTATAGCACAGATACGCAGTATTTT. Its protein is CASSQGYSTDTQYF.

This clonotype was seen repeatedly, ten times or more. The chain has TRBV7-9 and TRBJ1-1; 7 nucleotides match TRBD1. Germline loops: CDR1 SEHNR, CDR2 FQNEAQ (reference sequence). Trimming took 3 bases from V and 4 from J; bases not matched to a gene: 5. CDR3 length equals 14 residues. The CDR3 region is CASSFQGGLTEAFF. For the CDR3, the DNA is TGTGCCAGCAGCTTCCAAGGGGGCCTCACTGAAGCTTTCTTT.